This T cell receptor beta chain was identified during a study of human T cells and chemical hapten exposure. Overall study: Per-sample variation in TCR yield stemmed mainly from small pooled library volume differences.

Unique molecular identifiers were attached to individual cDNA molecules during library preparation. In the authors' workflow: Per-sample TCR counts ranged from 23,224 to 690,600, median around 96,000. TCRdb re-derived calls from the RACE reads in MiXCR, one entry per CDR3 protein. V and J calls and clone size were set by TCRdb, not the authors. The sample has about 50,000 distinct CDR3 sequences, about 4.5% seen once. Indicated time point: healthy volunteer bleed at 2 weeks. The total RNA was obtained from whole blood that was not fractionated. Findings of the study overall: Unchanged with DPC sensitization were TCRs above 1 in 1000 frequency.

J was trimmed by 4 bases and V by 2 bases; bases with no gene match: 2. The germline V gene has CDR1 SGHRS and CDR2 YFSETQ. This CDR3 is built from 14 residues. The table lists this clonotype with many counts. Its specificity is not known. Sequenced sample: whole blood. The receptor was derived from a female donor in good health. Some clones in this sample may be carry-over from other donors' samples. The gene calls are TRBV5-1 and TRBJ2-1, with TRBD2 matching over 8 bases. This CDR3 reads CASSFPSGYNEQFF. The DNA for the CDR3 is TGCGCCAGCAGCTTCCCTAGCGGGTACAATGAGCAGTTCTTC. Using reference TRBV5-1 and TRBJ2-1 for the parts outside the CDR3, the full variable domain is KAGVTQTPRYLIKTRGQQVTLSCSPISGHRSVSWYQQTPGQGLQFLFEYFSETQRNKGNFPGRFSGRQFSNSRSEMNVSTLELGDSALYLCASSFPSGYNEQFFGPGTRLTVL.